A single sample gave rise to the 24 T cell receptor beta chains below, sequenced in a study of T cell clonotyping in hematopoietic cell transplantation. Data came from immunoSEQ multiplex PCR; TCRdb stores just in-frame clones and leaves some out. Of 6,100 or so clones listed, roughly 68% are singletons. Sequencing used PBMCs, obtained 180 days after allogeneic stem cell transplant. Receptors were obtained from a male patient in his fifties or sixties who had an allogeneic stem cell transplant from an unrelated donor, so the T cells may come from the graft donor. Some clones in this sample may be carry-over from other donors' samples.

The chain couples TRBV30 to TRBJ1-6, with D possibly being TRBD1 (5 bases). CDR3 length: 18 residues. Germline CDR1 is GTSNPN and CDR2 is SVGIG (reference sequence). The V end was cut by 5 bases, the J end by 0 bases, with 20 bases between. Here the CDR3 reads CAWAPRGGVLSYNSPLHF. In nucleotides, the CDR3 is TGTGCCTGGGCACCTCGGGGGGGAGTTCTCTCCTATAATTCACCCCTCCACTTT.

This clone was found a few times. The rearrangement uses TRBV19 and TRBJ1-2; D ambiguous. V was pared by 10 bases and J by 0 bases, with 12 bases between. CDR1 is LNHDA and CDR2 is SQIVND in the germline V gene (reference sequence). The CDR3 sequence is 13 residues long. This CDR3 reads CATKGRANYGYTF. The CDR3, as DNA: TGTGCCACAAAGGGCAGAGCTAACTATGGCTACACCTTC.

The chain has TRBV5-4 and TRBJ2-6; D remains ambiguous. Germline loops: CDR1 SGHNT, CDR2 YYREEE (reference sequence). V was cut by 2 bases and J by 0 bases, with 6 bases left in between. The CDR3 is 15 amino acids. The CDR3 here is CASSLKASGANVLTF. In DNA form, the CDR3 reads TGTGCCAGCAGCTTAAAGGCCTCTGGGGCCAACGTCCTGACTTTC.

The genes are TRBV4-2 and TRBJ2-1; 16 bases agree with TRBD2. From germline, CDR1 is LGHNA and CDR2 YNFKEQ. J was trimmed by 0 bases and V by 4 bases; bases with no gene match: 12. The CDR3 runs 21 residues. CDR3 DNA sequence: TGTGCCAGCAGCCGAAGGACGGGACTAGCGGGAGGGGCTAGCTCCTACAATGAGCAGTTCTTC. Translation: CASSRRTGLAGGASSYNEQFF.

This clone was found a few times. The CDR3 reads CASRSGQGFYTF. CDR3 coding DNA: TGTGCCAGCAGGTCTGGACAGGGTTTCTACACCTTC. The rearrangement uses TRBV2 and TRBJ1-2; 8 nucleotides line up with TRBD1. Germline loops: CDR1 SNHLY, CDR2 FYNNEI. V trimming: 6 bases; J trimming: 10 bases; junction bases outside the gene matches: 7. CDR3 length equals 12 residues.

This clone is a singleton in its sample. The chain combines TRBV2 with TRBJ2-5; D gene unclear. Germline CDR1 is SNHLY and CDR2 is FYNNEI. The CDR3 covers 10 residues. The V and J ends lost 1 base and 6 bases respectively, with 0 bases between them. The CDR3 DNA follows: TGTGCCAGCAGTGAAGAGACCCAGTACTTC. As protein: CASSEETQYF.

In this sample, this clone turned up a few times. The chain's CDR3 is CASRWTLYSNQPQHF. CDR3 nucleotides: TGTGCCAGCAGGTGGACACTTTATAGCAATCAGCCCCAGCATTTT. The J gene is TRBJ1-5, the V gene TRBV28, with a possible D match to TRBD1 (5 bases). The V gene lost 6 bases and the J gene lost 0 bases, with 12 bases spanning the gap. Germline V gene lookup returns CDR1 MDHEN and CDR2 SYDVKM. This CDR3 comprises 15 residues.

The CDR3 DNA is TGCGCCAGCAGCTTGGAGACTAGCGGGCTGAGCTCCTACAATGAGCAGTTCTTC. Protein: CASSLETSGLSSYNEQFF. This sequence joins TRBV5-1 and TRBJ2-1; 10 bases map to TRBD2. CDR3 length equals 18 residues. CDR1 and CDR2 from the germline V gene are SGHRS and YFSETQ. V gave up 0 bases and J gave up 0 bases; unmatched junction bases: 6. The whole variable domain, remainder taken from reference TRBV5-1 and TRBJ2-1, is KAGVTQTPRYLIKTRGQQVTLSCSPISGHRSVSWYQQTPGQGLQFLFEYFSETQRNKGNFPGRFSGRQFSNSRSEMNVSTLELGDSALYLCASSLETSGLSSYNEQFFGPGTRLTVL.

This clone appeared a few times. V usage is TRBV2 and J usage is TRBJ1-2; possibly TRBD1 for D (5 bases). Trimming removed 4 bases from V and 8 bases from J, with 11 bases in between. Germline CDR1 reads SNHLY; CDR2 reads FYNNEI. CDR3 length equals 12 residues. CDR3 DNA: TGTGCCAGCAGTGTAAGGGGCTGGGGCTACACCTTC. Translated: CASSVRGWGYTF. Together with reference TRBV2 and TRBJ1-2, the CDR3 gives the full variable domain: EPEVTQTPSHQVTQMGQEVILRCVPISNHLYFYWYRQILGQKVEFLVSFYNNEISEKSEIFDDQFSVERPDGSNFTLKIRSTKLEDSAMYFCASSVRGWGYTFGSGTRLTVV.

This chain joins TRBV5-1 and TRBJ2-3; the match to TRBD2 covers 11 bases. V gave up 4 bases and J gave up 2 bases; unmatched junction bases: 6. The CDR3 sequence is 16 residues long. CDR1 and CDR2 from the germline V gene are SGHRS and YFSETQ. CDR3 sequence: CASSGGTSGFTDTQYF. CDR3 in DNA: TGCGCCAGCAGCGGGGGGACTAGCGGATTCACAGATACGCAGTATTTT.

This clone was picked up a small number of times. The chain is built from TRBV19 and TRBJ1-1; D is unclear. Between the trimmed V and J ends, which lost 7 bases and 2 bases, there was a span of 11 bases. The CDR3 covers 13 residues. CDR1 is LNHDA and CDR2 is SQIVND in the germline V gene (reference sequence). CDR3 residues: CASMARLNTEAFF. The DNA of the CDR3 is TGTGCCAGTATGGCCAGATTAAACACTGAAGCTTTCTTT.

V is TRBV7-2 and J is TRBJ1-1; 7 nucleotides align to TRBD1. The J segment lost 10 bases and the V segment lost 5 bases, leaving 13 bases of the junction unmatched. The V gene's germline CDR1 is SGHTA and CDR2 FQGNSA. The CDR3 sequence is 14 residues long. CDR3 nucleotides: TGTGCCAGCAGCACCCGACAGGGAAGGTACCTAGCTTTCTTT. It codes for CASSTRQGRYLAFF.

A remark on this clone: A much larger clone lies one base from this, so it may be a read error. The chain combines TRBV29-1 with TRBJ2-5; 10 positions match TRBD1. This CDR3 comprises 15 residues. Per germline, CDR1 SQVTM and CDR2 ANQGSEA. This CDR3 reads CGVEWDRGPWETQYF. CDR3 sequence (DNA): TGCGGCGTTGAATGGGACAGGGGTCCATGGGAGACCCAGTACTTC. The whole variable domain, filled in from reference TRBV29-1 and TRBJ2-5, reads SAVISQKPSRDICQRGTSLTIQCQVDSQVTMMFWYRQQPGQSLTLIATANQGSEATYESGFVIDKFPISRPNLTFSTLTVSNMSPEDSSIYLCGVEWDRGPWETQYFGPGTRLLVL.

The rearrangement links TRBV28 to TRBJ2-5, with 7 bases identical to TRBD1. Germline CDR1 MDHEN, CDR2 SYDVKM. This CDR3 is built from 15 residues. With 3 bases clipped from V and 5 bases from J, the junction kept 9 bases outside the gene matches. The CDR3 bases are TGTGCCAGCAGTTTCCTGCGAGGGGGCGGGGAGACCCAGTACTTC. The encoded protein is CASSFLRGGGETQYF.

Comment on this clone: Relative to the germline gene, one junction end is altered; a read error may explain this. This chain joins TRBV7-9 and TRBJ1-5; 7 bases line up with TRBD1. Germline assignment: CDR1 SEHNR and CDR2 FQNEAQ (reference sequence). The CDR3 spans 9 residues. The CDR3 nucleotides are TGTGCCAGCCCGGACAGGTTTGATTTT. Its protein product is CASPDRFDF.

In its sample, this clone ranks as medium-sized. The chain employs TRBV11-3 and TRBJ2-1, with a weak D call TRBD2 (5 bases). There are 16 residues in the CDR3. With 1 base removed from V and 2 bases from J, the gap between germline ends came to 12 bases. The germline V gene encodes CDR1 SGHNT and CDR2 YENEEA. In DNA form, the CDR3 reads TGTGCCAGCAGCTTAGGGCCTTGGACTCCCTACAATGAGCAGTTCTTC. This sequence encodes CASSLGPWTPYNEQFF.

DNA of the CDR3: TGTGCCAGCAGCTTAACAGGTAGCGAGCAGTACTTC. As protein: CASSLTGSEQYF. The V and J genes are TRBV7-9 and TRBJ2-7, with D perhaps matching TRBD1 (5 bases). V gave up 2 bases and J gave up 6 bases, with 8 bases separating them. This CDR3 region has 12 residues. Germline V CDR1 and CDR2: SEHNR, FQNEAQ (reference sequence).

This chain links TRBV2 with TRBJ1-5; no clear D. Trimming left V 4 bases short and J 1 base short, with 8 bases between. This CDR3 contains 14 residues. Germline V gene data show CDR1 as SNHLY and CDR2 as FYNNEI. The CDR3 is CASSGLDSNQPQHF. CDR3 nucleotide sequence: TGTGCCAGCAGTGGATTGGACAGCAATCAGCCCCAGCATTTT.

The genes are TRBV6-1 and TRBJ2-3, with 7 bases fitting TRBD1. In germline, CDR1 is MNHNS, CDR2 SASEGT. Losses at the gene ends were 4 bases for V and 3 bases for J; bases not matched to a gene: 7. This CDR3 contains 15 residues. CDR3 protein: CASSAPGQRTDTQYF. CDR3 nucleotides: TGTGCCAGCAGTGCCCCGGGACAGCGGACAGATACGCAGTATTTT.

The genes are TRBV28 and TRBJ2-1; TRBD1 matches 9 bases. From germline, CDR1 is MDHEN and CDR2 SYDVKM. The CDR3 loop spans 15 amino acids. V shed 5 bases and J 6 bases; nucleotides not matched to a gene: 8. DNA for the CDR3: TGTGCCAGCAGTACCCGGGACAGGGCGGCCAATGAGCAGTTCTTC. Translation gives CASSTRDRAANEQFF.

The CDR3 DNA reads as TGTGCCAGCAGTTTATTCTTCGGACAGGATCAGCCCCAGCATTTT. It is translated as CASSLFFGQDQPQHF. J is TRBJ1-5 and V is TRBV28; 7 bases map to TRBD1. The CDR3 is made up of 15 amino acids. Germline assignment: CDR1 MDHEN and CDR2 SYDVKM. Trimming removed 1 base from V and 5 bases from J; junction bases left unmatched: 5.

The chain recombines TRBV6-5 with TRBJ1-5; no firm D call. Germline lookup yields CDR1 MNHEY and CDR2 SVGAGI. Trimming stripped 0 bases from V and 3 bases from J, with 12 bases between. The CDR3 totals 16 residues. The DNA for the CDR3 is TGTGCCAGCAGTTACTCGGCCCTCGGGAACAATCAGCCCCAGCATTTT. Translation gives CASSYSALGNNQPQHF.

This sequence joins TRBV30 and TRBJ1-2; weak D call: TRBD1 (5 bases). CDR1 GTSNPN and CDR2 SVGIG come from the germline V gene (reference sequence). This CDR3 is 11 amino acids long. Trimming cost V 4 bases and J 4 bases, with 7 bases left between them. CDR3 in amino acids: CAWTGSYGYTF. CDR3 DNA sequence: TGTGCCTGGACAGGGAGCTATGGCTACACCTTC.

This clone was counted once. The chain is built from TRBV9 and TRBJ2-5, with no clear D. The CDR3 is 15 amino acids. The germline V gene encodes CDR1 SGDLS and CDR2 YYNGEE. Trimming took 0 bases from V and 9 from J, leaving 18 bases between them. The CDR3 DNA reads as TGTGCCAGCAGCGTAGACCAGGACCCCTCCAGAGCCCAGTACTTC. This encodes CASSVDQDPSRAQYF. Looking up the rest from reference TRBV9 and TRBJ2-5 gives the full variable domain: DSGVTQTPKHLITATGQRVTLRCSPRSGDLSVYWYQQSLDQGLQFLIQYYNGEERAKGNILERFSAQQFPDLHSELNLSSLELGDSALYFCASSVDQDPSRAQYFGPGTRLLVL.